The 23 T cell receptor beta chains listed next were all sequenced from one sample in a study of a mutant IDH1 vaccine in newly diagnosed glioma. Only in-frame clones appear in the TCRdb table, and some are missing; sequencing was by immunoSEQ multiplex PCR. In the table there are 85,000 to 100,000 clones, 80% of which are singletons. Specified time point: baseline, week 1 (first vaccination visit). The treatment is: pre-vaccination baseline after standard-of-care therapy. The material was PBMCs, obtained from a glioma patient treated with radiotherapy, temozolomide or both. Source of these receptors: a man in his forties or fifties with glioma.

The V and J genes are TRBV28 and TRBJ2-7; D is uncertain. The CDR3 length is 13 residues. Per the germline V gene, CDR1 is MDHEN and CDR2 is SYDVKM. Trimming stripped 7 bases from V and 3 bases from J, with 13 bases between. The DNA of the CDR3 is TGTGCCAGCACCCAAATCCCGGACTACGAGCAGTACTTC. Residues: CASTQIPDYEQYF.

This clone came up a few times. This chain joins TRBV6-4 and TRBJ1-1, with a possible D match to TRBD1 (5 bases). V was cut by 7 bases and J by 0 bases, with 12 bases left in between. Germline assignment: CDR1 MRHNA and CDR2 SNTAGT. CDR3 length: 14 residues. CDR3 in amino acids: CASKVGQMNTEAFF. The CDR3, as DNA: TGTGCCAGCAAGGTTGGACAAATGAACACTGAAGCTTTCTTT.

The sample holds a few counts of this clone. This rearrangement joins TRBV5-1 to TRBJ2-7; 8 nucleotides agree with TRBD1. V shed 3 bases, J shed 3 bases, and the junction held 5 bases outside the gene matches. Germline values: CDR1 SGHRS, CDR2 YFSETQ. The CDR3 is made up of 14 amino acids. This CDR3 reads CASSSTGASYEQYF. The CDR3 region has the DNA TGCGCCAGCAGCTCGACAGGGGCGAGCTACGAGCAGTACTTC.

CDR3 region: CAISESKRRGTDTQYF. For the CDR3, the DNA is TGTGCCATCAGTGAGTCGAAGCGGCGAGGCACAGATACGCAGTATTTT. The genes are TRBV10-3 and TRBJ2-3; D perhaps matches TRBD2 (5 bases). Trimming pared 0 bases from V and 1 base from J, leaving 11 bases between. Germline lookup yields CDR1 ENHRY and CDR2 SYGVKD. The CDR3 totals 16 residues.

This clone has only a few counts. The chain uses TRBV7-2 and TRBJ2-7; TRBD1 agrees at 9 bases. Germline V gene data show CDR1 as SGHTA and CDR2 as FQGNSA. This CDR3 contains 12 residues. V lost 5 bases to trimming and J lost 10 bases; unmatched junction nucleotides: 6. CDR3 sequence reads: CASSPGTGKQYF. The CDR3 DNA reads TGTGCCAGCAGCCCAGGGACAGGGAAACAGTACTTC.

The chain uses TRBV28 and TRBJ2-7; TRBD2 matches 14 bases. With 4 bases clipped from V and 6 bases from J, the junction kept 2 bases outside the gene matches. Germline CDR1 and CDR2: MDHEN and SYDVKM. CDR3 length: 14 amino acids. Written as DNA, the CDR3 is TGTGCCAGCAGTTCGGGACTAGCGGGAGCCGAGCAGTACTTC. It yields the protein CASSSGLAGAEQYF.

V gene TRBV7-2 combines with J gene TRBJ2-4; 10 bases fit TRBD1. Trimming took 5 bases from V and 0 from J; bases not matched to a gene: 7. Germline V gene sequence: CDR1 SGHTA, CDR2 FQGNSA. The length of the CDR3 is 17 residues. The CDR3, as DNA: TGTGCCAGCAGCCCCGGGACAGGGGCACTAGCCAAAAACATTCAGTACTTC. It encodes CASSPGTGALAKNIQYF.

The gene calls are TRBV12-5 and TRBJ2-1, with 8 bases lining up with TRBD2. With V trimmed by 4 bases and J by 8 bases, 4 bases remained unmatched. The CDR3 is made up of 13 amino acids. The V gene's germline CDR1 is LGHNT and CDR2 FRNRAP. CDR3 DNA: TGTGCTAGTGGTTCCCGGGAGGGCCATGAGCAGTTCTTC. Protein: CASGSREGHEQFF.

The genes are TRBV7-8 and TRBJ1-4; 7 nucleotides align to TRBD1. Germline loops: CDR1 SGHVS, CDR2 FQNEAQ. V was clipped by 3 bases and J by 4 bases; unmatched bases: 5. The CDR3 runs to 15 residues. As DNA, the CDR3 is TGTGCCAGCAGCTTTACAGGGGTCGGTAATGAAAAACTGTTTTTT. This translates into CASSFTGVGNEKLFF.

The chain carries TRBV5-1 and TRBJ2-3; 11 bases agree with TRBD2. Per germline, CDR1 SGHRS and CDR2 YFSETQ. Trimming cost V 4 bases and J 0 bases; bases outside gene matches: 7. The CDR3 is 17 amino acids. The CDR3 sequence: CASSKEGLAASTDTQYF. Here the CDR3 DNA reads TGCGCCAGCAGCAAGGAGGGACTAGCGGCTAGCACAGATACGCAGTATTTT.

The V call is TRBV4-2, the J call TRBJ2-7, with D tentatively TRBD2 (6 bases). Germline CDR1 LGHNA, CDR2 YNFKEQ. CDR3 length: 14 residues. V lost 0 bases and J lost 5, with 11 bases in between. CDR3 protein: CASSQDPREDEQYF. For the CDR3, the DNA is TGTGCCAGCAGCCAAGATCCCAGGGAGGACGAGCAGTACTTC.

CDR3 region: CASSISGRGNQPQHF. As DNA, the CDR3 is TGTGCCAGTAGTATCTCGGGCAGGGGCAATCAGCCCCAGCATTTT. The V call is TRBV19, the J call TRBJ1-5, with TRBD1 as a possible D gene (5 bases). Germline lookup yields CDR1 LNHDA and CDR2 SQIVND (reference sequence). CDR3 length equals 15 residues. V was clipped by 3 bases and J by 2 bases, with 11 bases between them.

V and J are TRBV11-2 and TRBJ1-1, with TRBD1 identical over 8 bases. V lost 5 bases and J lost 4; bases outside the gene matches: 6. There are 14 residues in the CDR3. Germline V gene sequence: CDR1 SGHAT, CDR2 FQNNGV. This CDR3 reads CASSPTGGITEAFF. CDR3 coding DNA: TGTGCCAGCAGCCCAACAGGGGGTATCACTGAAGCTTTCTTT. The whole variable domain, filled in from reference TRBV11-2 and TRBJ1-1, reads EAGVAQSPRYKIIEKRQSVAFWCNPISGHATLYWYQQILGQGPKLLIQFQNNGVVDDSQLPKDRFSAERLKGVDSTLKIQPAKLEDSAVYLCASSPTGGITEAFFGQGTRLTVV.

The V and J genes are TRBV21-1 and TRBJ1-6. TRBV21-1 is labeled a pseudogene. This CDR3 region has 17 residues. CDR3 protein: CASSFRPQQIYNSPLHF. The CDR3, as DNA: TGTGCCAGCAGCTTTAGGCCCCAGCAGATCTATAATTCACCCCTCCACTTT.

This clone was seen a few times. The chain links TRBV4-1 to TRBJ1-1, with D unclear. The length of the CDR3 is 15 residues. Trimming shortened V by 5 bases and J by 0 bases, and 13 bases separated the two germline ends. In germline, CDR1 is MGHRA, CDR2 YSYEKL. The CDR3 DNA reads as TGCGCCAGCAGCTCAATATCAGACATGAACACTGAAGCTTTCTTT. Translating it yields CASSSISDMNTEAFF.

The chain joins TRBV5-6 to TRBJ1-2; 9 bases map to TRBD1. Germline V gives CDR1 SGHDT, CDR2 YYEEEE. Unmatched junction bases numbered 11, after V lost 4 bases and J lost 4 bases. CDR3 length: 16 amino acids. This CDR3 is CASSPRSRQGVYGYTF. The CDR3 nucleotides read TGTGCCAGCAGCCCCCGCTCTCGACAGGGGGTCTATGGCTACACCTTC.

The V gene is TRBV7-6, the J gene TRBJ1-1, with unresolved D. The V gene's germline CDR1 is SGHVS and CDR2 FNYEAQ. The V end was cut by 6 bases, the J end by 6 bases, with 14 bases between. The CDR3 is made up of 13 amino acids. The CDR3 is CASSHGPSSEAFF. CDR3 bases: TGTGCCAGCAGTCACGGTCCCAGTTCTGAAGCTTTCTTT.

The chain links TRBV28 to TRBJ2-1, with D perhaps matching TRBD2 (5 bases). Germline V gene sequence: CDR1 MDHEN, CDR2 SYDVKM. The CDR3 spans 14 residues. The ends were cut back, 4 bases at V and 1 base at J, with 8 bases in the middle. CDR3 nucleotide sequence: TGTGCCAGCAGTTCGAGGGAGTCCTACAATGAGCAGTTCTTC. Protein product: CASSSRESYNEQFF. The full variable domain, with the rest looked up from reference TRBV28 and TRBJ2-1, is DVKVTQSSRYLVKRTGEKVFLECVQDMDHENMFWYRQDPGLGLRLIYFSYDVKMKEKGDIPEGYSVSREKKERFSLILESASTNQTSMYLCASSSRESYNEQFFGPGTRLTVL.

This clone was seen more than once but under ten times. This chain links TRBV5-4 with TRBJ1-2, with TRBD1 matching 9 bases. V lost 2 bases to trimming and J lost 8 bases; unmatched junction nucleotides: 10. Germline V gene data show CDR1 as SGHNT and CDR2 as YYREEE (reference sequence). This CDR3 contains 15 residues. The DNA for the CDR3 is TGTGCCAGCAGCTTACAGGGGGCTGATCTGGGAGGCTACACCTTC. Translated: CASSLQGADLGGYTF.

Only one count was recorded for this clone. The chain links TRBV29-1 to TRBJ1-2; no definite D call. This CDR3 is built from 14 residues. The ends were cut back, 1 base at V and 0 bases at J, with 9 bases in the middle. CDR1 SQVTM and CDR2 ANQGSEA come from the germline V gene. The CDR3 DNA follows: TGCAGCGTTGAAGTGAGGAGCCCTAACTATGGCTACACCTTC. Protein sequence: CSVEVRSPNYGYTF.

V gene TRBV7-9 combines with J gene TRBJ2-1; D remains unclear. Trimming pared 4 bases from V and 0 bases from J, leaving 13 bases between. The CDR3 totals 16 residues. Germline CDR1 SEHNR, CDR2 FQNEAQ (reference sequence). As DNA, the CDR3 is TGTGCCAGCAGCTGGGTGCGGTCGAGCTCCTACAATGAGCAGTTCTTC. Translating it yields CASSWVRSSSYNEQFF.

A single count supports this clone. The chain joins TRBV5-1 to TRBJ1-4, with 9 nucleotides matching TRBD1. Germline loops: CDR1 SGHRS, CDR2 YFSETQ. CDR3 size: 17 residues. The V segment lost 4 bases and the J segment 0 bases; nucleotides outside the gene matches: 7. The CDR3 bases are TGCGCCAGCAGCCCGCGCCGGACAGGGGCAACTAATGAAAAACTGTTTTTT. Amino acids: CASSPRRTGATNEKLFF.

The CDR3 spells CSAGGANSNQPQHF. The CDR3 bases are TGCAGTGCTGGGGGGGCAAATAGCAATCAGCCCCAGCATTTT. This chain joins TRBV29-1 and TRBJ1-5, with D tentatively TRBD1 (6 bases). Germline V gene data show CDR1 as SQVTM and CDR2 as ANQGSEA. The CDR3 sequence is 14 residues long. Variable domain in full (rest from reference TRBV29-1 and TRBJ1-5): SAVISQKPSRDICQRGTSLTIQCQVDSQVTMMFWYRQQPGQSLTLIATANQGSEATYESGFVIDKFPISRPNLTFSTLTVSNMSPEDSSIYLCSAGGANSNQPQHFGDGTRLSIL.